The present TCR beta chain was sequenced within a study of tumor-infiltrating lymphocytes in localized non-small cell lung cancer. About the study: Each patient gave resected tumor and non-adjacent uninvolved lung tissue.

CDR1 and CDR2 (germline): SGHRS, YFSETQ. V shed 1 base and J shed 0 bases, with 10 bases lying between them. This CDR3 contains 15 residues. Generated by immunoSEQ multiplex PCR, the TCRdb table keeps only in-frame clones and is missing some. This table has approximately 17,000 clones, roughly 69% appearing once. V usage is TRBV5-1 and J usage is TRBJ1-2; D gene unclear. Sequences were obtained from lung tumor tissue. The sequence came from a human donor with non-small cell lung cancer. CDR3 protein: CASSLWPGTNYGYTF. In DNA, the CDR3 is TGCGCCAGCAGCTTGTGGCCGGGAACTAACTATGGCTACACCTTC.